The T cell receptor beta chain under discussion was sequenced for a study of technical replicates of blood from a handful of donors. Germline loops: CDR1 WSHSY, CDR2 SAAADI. This CDR3 region has 13 residues. V was pared by 8 bases and J by 0 bases, with 11 bases between. This table comes from immunoSEQ multiplex PCR, and its TCRdb copy is limited to in-frame clones, with some not included. The sample records more than 90,000 clones, around 95% being singletons. The receptor was isolated from a human donor in good health. The rearrangement uses TRBV10-2 and TRBJ2-7; weak D call: TRBD1 (5 bases). The sample taken for sequencing was T cells isolated from PBMCs. CDR3 in DNA: TGCGCCAGCGGCAGGGCGCTCTCCTACGAGCAGTACTTC. It encodes CASGRALSYEQYF.